This TCR beta chain was documented in a study of T cells after yellow fever vaccination. Trimming left V 2 bases short and J 3 bases short, with 15 bases between. This CDR3 region has 16 residues. The germline V gene encodes CDR1 LGHNA and CDR2 YNFKEQ. The study made its TCR cDNA through 5'RACE template switching. That step introduced a universal primer site along with UMIs. TCRdb processed the 5' RACE reads anew with MiXCR; each CDR3 protein has one entry. The data contain roughly 94,000 distinct CDR3 sequences, roughly 9% of them singletons. This clonotype was obtained from a man aged 18 to 30 who received the YFV17D yellow fever vaccine. Here the sequenced sample was CD8+ T cells not binding an NS4B(214-222) dextramer, sorted from PBMCs, taken approximately 16 days after the first yellow fever vaccination. The chain combines TRBV4-2 with TRBJ2-3; a possible D gene is TRBD1 (6 bases). The chain's CDR3 is CASSQTWQGRTDTQYF. CDR3 nucleotide sequence: TGTGCCAGCAGCCAAACGTGGCAGGGGAGAACAGATACGCAGTATTTT.